Listed here are 30 T cell receptor beta chains from one sample, sequenced in a study of CD8 T cells in ankylosing spondylitis (dated by TCRdb to about 2017). Points the paper makes about the study in general: A TCR beta motif of 7 or 8 highly homologous amino acid variants appeared characteristic of blood from ankylosing spondylitis patients.

What these receptors recognize is not known. Library construction relied on 5' RACE. Sequencing used an Illumina HiSeq 2500. TCRdb reprocessed the public reads (quality trimming at Q25 with fastp, clone calling with MiXCR) and kept in-frame beta chains. Each entry is one CDR3 protein sequence, shown with its most common DNA and genes. For this sample there are 750,000 to 850,000 distinct CDR3 sequences; approximately 10% appear just once. 0.51% of the sample is taken by the ten largest. Sequenced: blood, either unsorted or a sorted T cell fraction (not recorded which). These receptors all come from a male donor with ankylosing spondylitis.

This clonotype was observed at least ten times. This chain links TRBV28 with TRBJ2-1; D not certain. The V end lost 2 bases, the J end lost 7 bases, and 15 bases lay between the germline ends. The germline V gene has CDR1 MDHEN and CDR2 SYDVKM. This CDR3 has 15 amino acids. CDR3 amino acids: CASSLLGPSRNEQFF. In DNA, the CDR3 is TGTGCCAGCAGTTTACTAGGGCCTTCGAGGAATGAGCAGTTCTTC.

This clonotype has just a few counts. The rearrangement links TRBV20-1 to TRBJ2-7; D call uncertain. The CDR3 has 13 residues. V was clipped by 2 bases and J by 0 bases, with 8 bases between them. The V gene's germline CDR1 is DFQATT and CDR2 SNEGSKA (reference sequence). The CDR3 loop reads CSARRAGSYEQYF. CDR3 DNA sequence: TGCAGTGCTAGACGGGCCGGCTCCTACGAGCAGTACTTC.

This clonotype was counted many times. The CDR3 loop is CASSFGFGGVYEQYF. In DNA form, the CDR3 reads TGCGCCAGCAGCTTCGGTTTCGGGGGCGTCTACGAGCAGTACTTC. The rearrangement links TRBV5-1 to TRBJ2-7; D tentatively fits TRBD1 or TRBD2 (6 bases each). The CDR3 runs to 15 residues. The germline gives CDR1 SGHRS, CDR2 YFSETQ. With 2 bases removed from V and 3 bases from J, the gap between germline ends came to 15 bases.

This clonotype has a handful of counts. V usage is TRBV4-1 and J usage is TRBJ2-7, with a tentative D call TRBD2 (5 bases). The CDR3 is 16 amino acids. V was trimmed by 5 bases and J by 0 bases, leaving 17 bases between them. Per the germline V gene, CDR1 is MGHRA and CDR2 is YSYEKL. This CDR3 is CASSFGGGRSSYEQYF. The CDR3 DNA sequence: TGCGCCAGCAGCTTCGGAGGAGGACGGAGCTCCTACGAGCAGTACTTC.

The table lists this clonotype with a few counts. This rearrangement joins TRBV11-3 to TRBJ2-3, with D possibly being TRBD1 (5 bases). Germline CDR1 SGHNT, CDR2 YENEEA. V lost 5 bases to trimming and J lost 6 bases, with 12 bases between them. The CDR3 is 13 amino acids. In DNA form, the CDR3 reads TGTGCCAGCAGCCTTCAGGGCGTGGATACGCAGTATTTT. Amino acid sequence: CASSLQGVDTQYF.

This CDR3 is CSASAPSEKLFF. CDR3 nucleotide sequence: TGCAGTGCTAGCGCTCCGAGTGAAAAACTGTTTTTT. The chain combines TRBV20-1 with TRBJ1-4; D unresolved. The CDR3 has 12 residues. Trimming stripped 3 bases from V and 7 bases from J, with 9 bases between. Germline values: CDR1 DFQATT, CDR2 SNEGSKA (reference sequence).

V gene TRBV7-8 combines with J gene TRBJ2-3; unclear D gene. Looked up from germline, CDR1 is SGHVS and CDR2 is FQNEAQ. Trimming removed 7 bases at V and 2 bases at J, with 13 bases between. This CDR3 has 14 residues. The CDR3 reads CASTIQYSTDTQYF. As DNA, the CDR3 is TGTGCCAGCACCATTCAATATTCCACAGATACGCAGTATTTT.

J is TRBJ2-1 and V is TRBV15; a weak D match, TRBD2 (6 bases). Germline lookup yields CDR1 LNHNV and CDR2 YYDKDF (reference sequence). V shed 2 bases and J shed 0 bases, with 11 bases lying between them. CDR3 length: 16 residues. The DNA for the CDR3 is TGTGCCACCAGCAGAAACCGGGAGAGCTCCTACAATGAGCAGTTCTTC. Protein sequence: CATSRNRESSYNEQFF.

This clonotype has a count of ten or more. The rearrangement uses TRBV7-9 and TRBJ1-2; D unclear. CDR1 and CDR2 from the germline V gene are SEHNR and FQNEAQ (reference sequence). Trimming pared 4 bases from V and 4 bases from J, leaving 19 bases between. The CDR3 has 16 amino acids. For the CDR3, the DNA is TGTGCCAGCAGCTCACGATCTGGAGCTGCCCTCTATGGCTACACCTTC. Translated, it gives CASSSRSGAALYGYTF. Complete variable domain (other parts from reference TRBV7-9 and TRBJ1-2): DTGVSQNPRHKITKRGQNVTFRCDPISEHNRLYWYRQTLGQGPEFLTYFQNEAQLEKSRLLSDRFSAERPKGSFSTLEIQRTEQGDSAMYLCASSSRSGAALYGYTFGSGTRLTVV.

This clonotype has at least ten counts. The rearrangement joins TRBV5-1 to TRBJ2-1; maybe TRBD2 (6 bases). This CDR3 spans 19 amino acids. Germline-derived CDR1 and CDR2 are SGHRS and YFSETQ. The V gene lost 3 bases and the J gene lost 0 bases, with 22 bases spanning the gap. CDR3 sequence: CASSSPQGERASSYNEQFF. CDR3 in DNA: TGCGCCAGCAGCTCCCCGCAGGGCGAGCGGGCAAGCTCCTACAATGAGCAGTTCTTC. Full variable domain (remainder filled in from reference TRBV5-1 and TRBJ2-1): KAGVTQTPRYLIKTRGQQVTLSCSPISGHRSVSWYQQTPGQGLQFLFEYFSETQRNKGNFPGRFSGRQFSNSRSEMNVSTLELGDSALYLCASSSPQGERASSYNEQFFGPGTRLTVL.

This clonotype has just a few counts. V and J are TRBV28 and TRBJ1-2; D remains unclear. With 8 bases removed from V and 5 bases from J, the gap between germline ends came to 12 bases. Germline V gene data show CDR1 as MDHEN and CDR2 as SYDVKM. This CDR3 comprises 12 residues. For the CDR3, the DNA is TGTGCCAGCTATTGGCGGGTATATGGCTACACCTTC. Translation: CASYWRVYGYTF.

The rearrangement uses TRBV4-2 and TRBJ2-6, with D possibly TRBD2 on 5 matching bases. The ends were cut back, 0 bases at V and 0 bases at J, with 12 bases in the middle. This CDR3 is 18 amino acids long. CDR1 LGHNA and CDR2 YNFKEQ come from the germline V gene. The DNA for the CDR3 is TGTGCCAGCAGCCAAGAATTAGCGAGACCCTCTGGGGCCAACGTCCTGACTTTC. Translated, it gives CASSQELARPSGANVLTF.

The V gene is TRBV7-2, the J gene TRBJ2-5, with 11 bases lining up with TRBD2. The V and J ends lost 2 bases and 4 bases, in that order; junction bases with no gene match: 6. The CDR3 has 16 residues. Germline CDR1 and CDR2: SGHTA and FQGNSA. The CDR3 DNA sequence: TGTGCCAGCAGCTTACAAGGGACTAGCGGATTAGAGACCCAGTACTTC. Protein sequence: CASSLQGTSGLETQYF.

A few counts support this clonotype. V usage is TRBV5-1 and J usage is TRBJ1-2; D not certain. Germline CDR1 reads SGHRS; CDR2 reads YFSETQ. This CDR3 region has 12 residues. The germline V and J ends were trimmed by 7 bases and 5 bases, with 12 bases remaining between them. The CDR3 nucleotides read TGCGCCAGCGGGAGTGGAGGATATGGCTACACCTTC. This translates into CASGSGGYGYTF.

This chain connects TRBV15 to TRBJ1-5; 8 positions match TRBD1. With V trimmed by 6 bases and J by 1 base, 2 bases remained unmatched. Germline V CDR1 and CDR2: LNHNV, YYDKDF (reference sequence). The CDR3 extends over 14 amino acids. The CDR3 here is CATRDRVSNQPQHF. CDR3 bases: TGTGCCACCAGGGACAGGGTGAGCAATCAGCCCCAGCATTTT. Variable domain in full (rest from reference TRBV15 and TRBJ1-5): DAMVIQNPRYQVTQFGKPVTLSCSQTLNHNVMYWYQQKSSQAPKLLFHYYDKDFNNEADTPDNFQSRRPNTSFCFLDIRSPGLGDTAMYLCATRDRVSNQPQHFGDGTRLSIL.

This clonotype was seen repeatedly, ten times or more. The CDR3 here is CASNTEGRTFF. The DNA of the CDR3 is TGCGCCAGCAACACGGAGGGGCGAACTTTCTTT. V is TRBV5-1 and J is TRBJ1-1; possibly TRBD1 for D (5 bases). The CDR3 is made up of 11 amino acids. The germline V gene has CDR1 SGHRS and CDR2 YFSETQ. V lost 6 bases, J lost 12 bases, and 15 bases lay in between.

This chain connects TRBV20-1 to TRBJ2-7; 7 bases are a match to TRBD1. V shed 6 bases, J shed 2 bases, and the junction held 10 bases outside the gene matches. The CDR3 covers 14 residues. Germline V gene lookup returns CDR1 DFQATT and CDR2 SNEGSKA (reference sequence). The chain's CDR3 is CSAIRQGGTYEQYF. In DNA, the CDR3 is TGCAGTGCGATAAGACAGGGTGGGACCTACGAGCAGTACTTC.

This clonotype was observed a handful of times. This chain uses TRBV6-5 with TRBJ1-2; D not resolved. Trimming took 0 bases from V and 8 from J, leaving 10 bases between them. The CDR3 has 13 residues. The germline gives CDR1 MNHEY, CDR2 SVGAGI. Here the CDR3 reads CASSYSSPWGYTF. CDR3 bases: TGTGCCAGCAGTTACTCGAGCCCCTGGGGCTACACCTTC.

This clonotype has a handful of counts. The chain recombines TRBV28 with TRBJ2-5, with TRBD2 matching over 14 bases. Germline V gene data show CDR1 as MDHEN and CDR2 as SYDVKM. There are 17 residues in the CDR3. The ends lost 5 bases at V and 6 bases at J; junction bases unmatched: 11. This chain's CDR3 is CASSPPGLAGVGKTQYF. The DNA for the CDR3 is TGTGCCAGCAGTCCGCCGGGACTAGCGGGAGTCGGAAAGACCCAGTACTTC.

This clonotype has at least ten counts. The V and J genes are TRBV29-1 and TRBJ1-2; 7 nucleotides align to TRBD1. The CDR3 consists of 12 residues. Germline assignment: CDR1 SQVTM and CDR2 ANQGSEA. The junction had 5 bases not matched to a gene; V was cut back by 4 bases and J by 6 bases. This chain's CDR3 is CSVGDSANGYTF. The CDR3 DNA is TGCAGCGTTGGGGACAGCGCCAATGGCTACACCTTC.

The V and J genes are TRBV12-3 or TRBV12-4 and TRBJ2-2, with 10 positions matching TRBD1. V was clipped by 5 bases and J by 0 bases; unmatched bases: 9. The CDR3 totals 18 residues. Written as DNA, the CDR3 is TGTGCCAGCAGTCCCCGGACAGGGGGAATATCGAACACCGGGGAGCTGTTTTTT. Amino acid sequence: CASSPRTGGISNTGELFF.

This clonotype was observed many times. The genes are TRBV4-2 and TRBJ2-2; 11 bases align to TRBD2. With 3 bases clipped from V and 5 bases from J, the junction kept 11 bases outside the gene matches. In germline, CDR1 is LGHNA, CDR2 YNFKEQ. The CDR3 consists of 18 residues. In DNA form, the CDR3 reads TGTGCCAGCAGCCACCTGGGGCTAGCGGGGGGCGGAACCGGGGAGCTGTTTTTT. It translates to CASSHLGLAGGGTGELFF.

This clonotype was found a few times. The chain employs TRBV20-1 and TRBJ2-7; possibly TRBD2 for D (5 bases). Trimming left V 6 bases short and J 0 bases short, with 18 bases between. Germline V CDR1 and CDR2: DFQATT, SNEGSKA (reference sequence). This CDR3 is 15 amino acids long. The CDR3 sequence: CSAHNSDLSSYEQYF. CDR3 DNA sequence: TGCAGTGCCCACAATTCGGACTTGAGCTCCTACGAGCAGTACTTC.

The chain recombines TRBV6-5 with TRBJ2-3; possibly TRBD2 for D (7 bases). In germline, CDR1 is MNHEY, CDR2 SVGAGI. V lost 0 bases to trimming and J lost 1 base, with 14 bases between them. The CDR3 is 17 amino acids. In DNA form, the CDR3 reads TGTGCCAGCAGTTACTCGATTCCGGGGGGCGGCACAGATACGCAGTATTTT. The encoded protein is CASSYSIPGGGTDTQYF.

The gene calls are TRBV4-2 and TRBJ2-7; 8 bases agree with TRBD2. The V gene end was trimmed by 5 bases and the J gene end by 4 bases; junction bases not matched to a gene: 10. CDR1 is LGHNA and CDR2 is YNFKEQ in the germline V gene. The CDR3 loop spans 15 amino acids. CDR3: CASSSHAGGGYEQYF. CDR3 nucleotide sequence: TGTGCCAGCAGCTCCCATGCGGGGGGTGGATACGAGCAGTACTTC.

The chain joins TRBV20-1 to TRBJ2-3; 7 bases fit TRBD2. The germline gives CDR1 DFQATT, CDR2 SNEGSKA (reference sequence). The CDR3 length is 14 residues. Trimming at V came to 1 base and at J to 6 bases, leaving 7 bases not matched to a gene. The CDR3 nucleotides are TGCAGTGCTAGAGTTGCGGGGGTCAGGGATACGCAGTATTTT. This sequence encodes CSARVAGVRDTQYF.

The sample holds many counts of this clonotype. This chain connects TRBV21-1 to TRBJ1-1. TRBV21-1 is reported as a pseudogene. The CDR3 totals 14 residues. As DNA, the CDR3 is TGTGCCAGCAGCAAATCACGGTGGGACACTGAAGCTTTCTTT. Its translation is CASSKSRWDTEAFF.

This clonotype came up many times. This chain uses TRBV20-1 with TRBJ1-2, with D possibly matching TRBD1 (5 bases). This CDR3 spans 12 amino acids. The germline V and J ends were trimmed by 5 bases and 4 bases, with 11 bases remaining between them. Looked up from germline, CDR1 is DFQATT and CDR2 is SNEGSKA (reference sequence). CDR3 sequence (DNA): TGCAGTGCTCCAGGGTTACTCTATGGCTACACCTTC. Translated, it gives CSAPGLLYGYTF.

There are a few counts of this clonotype. This chain uses TRBV7-2 with TRBJ2-7; 8 positions agree with TRBD2. The CDR3 is 14 amino acids. J lost 4 bases, V lost 4 bases, and 6 bases had no gene match. Looked up from germline, CDR1 is SGHTA and CDR2 is FQGNSA. The CDR3, as DNA: TGTGCCAGCAGCTCGAACGGGAGGGCTTACGAGCAGTACTTC. As protein: CASSSNGRAYEQYF. The complete variable domain, with remaining parts taken from reference TRBV7-2 and TRBJ2-7, reads GAGVSQSPSNKVTEKGKDVELRCDPISGHTALYWYRQSLGQGLEFLIYFQGNSAPDKSGLPSDRFSAERTGGSVSTLTIQRTQQEDSAVYLCASSSNGRAYEQYFGPGTRLTVT.

This clonotype was detected only a few times. This chain uses TRBV4-2 with TRBJ2-2; 12 positions agree with TRBD1. Germline V gives CDR1 LGHNA, CDR2 YNFKEQ. The V and J ends lost 3 bases and 5 bases, in that order; junction bases with no gene match: 4. CDR3 length: 16 amino acids. As DNA, the CDR3 is TGTGCCAGCAGCCACCCGGGACAGGGGGCGACCGGGGAGCTGTTTTTT. Protein sequence: CASSHPGQGATGELFF.